A selection of T cell receptor beta chains follows, all from one sample in a study of shared clonotypes between healthy human individuals. TCRdb keeps only in-frame clones here, not all; method: immunoSEQ multiplex PCR. The profile shows over 750,000 clones, 90% to 97% of them singletons. Input material: naive CD8+ T cells sorted from blood. All receptors derive from a young man in good health. Each CDR3 is given with its conserved first and last residue. Each record gives: V gene, clone size, D gene, J gene, CDR3 DNA, CDR3 protein. A D gene is named only where the DNA matches it firmly. Expanded clones get a size class; other rows say once, few or many, or leave the size out.

TRBV28	.	TRBD2	TRBJ2-7	TGTGCCAGCAGTTTAGAACTAGCGGGAGGAATCTACGAGCAGTACTTC	CASSLELAGGIYEQYF
TRBV7-8	.	.	TRBJ1-5	TGTGCCAGCAGCTTAGACAGATGGAATCAGCCCCAGCATTTT	CASSLDRWNQPQHF
TRBV6-5	.	TRBD1	TRBJ2-1	TGTGCCAGCAGTTACTCGAGGGACAGGAGAGTTCATGAGCAGTTCTTC	CASSYSRDRRVHEQFF
TRBV7-9	.	TRBD1	TRBJ2-7	TGTGCCAGCAGCTCCCGGGACAGGGCTTACGAGCAGTACTTC	CASSSRDRAYEQYF
TRBV14	.	.	TRBJ2-2	TGTGCCAGCAGCCACCTCCAGGGCCTGAACACCGGGGAGCTGTTTTTT	CASSHLQGLNTGELFF
TRBV19	.	.	TRBJ2-1	TGTGCCAGTAGTATTGCGTCTAGCTACAATGAGCAGTTCTTC	CASSIASSYNEQFF
TRBV15	few	TRBD2	TRBJ2-7	TGTGCCACCAGCGGATATCGAGAAGAACTAGCGGGAAAGGCGGCATACGAGCAGTACTTC	CATSGYREELAGKAAYEQYF
TRBV19	.	.	TRBJ2-7	TGTGCCAGTAGTGCGGCGGTAGCAGGGTACGAGCAGTACTTC	CASSAAVAGYEQYF
TRBV21-1	.	.	TRBJ2-7	TGTGCCAGCAGCGTTTCAGGCTCCTACGAGCAGTACTTC	CASSVSGSYEQYF
TRBV11-1	.	.	TRBJ1-1	TGTGCCAGCAGCTTCCAACAGGGTATAAGCACTGAAGCTTTCTTT	CASSFQQGISTEAFF
TRBV7-8	.	.	TRBJ1-5	TGTGCCAGCAGCTTAGACCCAGGGGATCAGCCCCAGCATTTT	CASSLDPGDQPQHF
TRBV27	.	.	TRBJ1-4	TGTGCCAGCAGTCCCCGTCGAGGGCAGGCTTCAACTAATGAAAAACTGTTTTTT	CASSPRRGQASTNEKLFF
TRBV28	once	TRBD1	TRBJ1-1	TGTGCCAGCAGTTTCTGGACAGGGGAGGGTGAAGCTTTCTTT	CASSFWTGEGEAFF
TRBV7-6	.	TRBD2	TRBJ2-3	TGTGCCAGCAGCCAAACTAGCGGCTACACAGATACGCAGTATTTT	CASSQTSGYTDTQYF
TRBV28	.	.	TRBJ1-5	TGTGCCAGCAGTCTGGGGTCCCAGCCCCAGCATTTT	CASSLGSQPQHF
TRBV27	.	.	TRBJ2-7	TGTGCCAGCAGTTTCCCGGGACTCGAGCAGTACTTC	CASSFPGLEQYF
TRBV18	few	.	TRBJ2-3	TGTGCCAGCTCACCAGGGCTGGATACGCAGTATTTT	CASSPGLDTQYF
TRBV2	once	.	TRBJ2-7	TGTGCCAGCAGTGAGGGCAGCCCCTGGGAGCAGTACTTC	CASSEGSPWEQYF
TRBV4-1	.	.	TRBJ2-3	TGCGCCAGCAGCCAAGTCCGCACAGATACGCAGTATTTT	CASSQVRTDTQYF
TRBV5-6	.	.	TRBJ2-1	TGTGCCAGCAGCCTAGGGGACAATGAGCAGTTCTTC	CASSLGDNEQFF
TRBV27	.	TRBD1	TRBJ2-7	TGTGCCAGCAGTTTGGGCAGGGGGAACTACGAGCAGTACTTC	CASSLGRGNYEQYF
TRBV4-1	.	TRBD1	TRBJ2-5	TGCGCCAGCAGCCCTCGGGACAGGGGTGGTGAGACCCAGTACTTC	CASSPRDRGGETQYF
TRBV7-9	.	.	TRBJ2-7	TGTGCCAGCAGCAAGCTGTCGGGGCAGCACTCCTACGAGCAGTACTTC	CASSKLSGQHSYEQYF
TRBV29-1	.	.	TRBJ1-1	TGCAGCGTTGGGGGCTGGGGCACTGAAGCTTTCTTT	CSVGGWGTEAFF